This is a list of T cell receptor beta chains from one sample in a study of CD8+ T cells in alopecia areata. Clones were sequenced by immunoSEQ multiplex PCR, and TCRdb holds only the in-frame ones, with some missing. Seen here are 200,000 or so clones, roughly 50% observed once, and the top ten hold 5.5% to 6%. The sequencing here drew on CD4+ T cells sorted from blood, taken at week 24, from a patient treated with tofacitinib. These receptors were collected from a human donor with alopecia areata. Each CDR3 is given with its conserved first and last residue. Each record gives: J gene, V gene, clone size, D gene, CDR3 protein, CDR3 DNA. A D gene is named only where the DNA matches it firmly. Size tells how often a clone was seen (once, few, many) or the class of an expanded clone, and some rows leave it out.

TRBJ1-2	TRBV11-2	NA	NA	CASSSSNARGYTF	TGTGCCAGCAGTTCTTCTAACGCTAGGGGCTACACCTTC
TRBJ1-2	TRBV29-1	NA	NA	CSVRAGYTF	TGCAGCGTTCGTGCTGGCTACACCTTC
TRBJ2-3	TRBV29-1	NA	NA	CSVGLAGLSTDTQYF	TGCAGCGTTGGACTTGCGGGGCTTAGCACAGATACGCAGTATTTT
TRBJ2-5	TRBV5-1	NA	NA	CASSLRTDQETQYF	TGCGCCAGCAGCTTGAGGACAGATCAAGAGACCCAGTACTTC
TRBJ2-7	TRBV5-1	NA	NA	CASSLAVESDRSYEQYF	TGCGCCAGCAGCTTGGCGGTCGAAAGTGACAGATCCTACGAGCAGTACTTC
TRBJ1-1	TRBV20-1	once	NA	CSAPSFPEAFF	TGCAGTGCCCCCTCCTTCCCTGAAGCTTTCTTT
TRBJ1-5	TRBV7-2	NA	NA	CASSLVRGGSNQPQHF	TGTGCCAGCAGCTTAGTTCGGGGAGGGAGCAATCAGCCCCAGCATTTT
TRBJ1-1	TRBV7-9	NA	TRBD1	CASSWGQGDTEAFF	TGTGCCAGCAGCTGGGGACAGGGCGACACTGAAGCTTTCTTT
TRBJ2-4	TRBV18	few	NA	CASSPGQGNIQYF	TGTGCCAGCTCACCGGGACAAGGAAACATTCAGTACTTC
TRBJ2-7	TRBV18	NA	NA	CARHRIRWYEQYF	TGTGCCAGGCACCGTATTAGGTGGTACGAGCAGTACTTC
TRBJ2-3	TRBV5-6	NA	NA	CASSLRTPGTDTQYF	TGTGCCAGCAGCTTGCGGACCCCAGGGACAGATACGCAGTATTTT
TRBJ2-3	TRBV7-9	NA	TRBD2	CASSSVAGSTDTQYF	TGTGCCAGCAGCTCCGTAGCGGGCAGCACAGATACGCAGTATTTT
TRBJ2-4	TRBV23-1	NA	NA	CASSQPKGAKNIQYF	TGCGCCAGCAGTCAACCTAAAGGGGCCAAAAACATTCAGTACTTC
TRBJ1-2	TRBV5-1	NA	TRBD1	CASSLLTGTGNYGYTF	TGCGCCAGCAGCTTGCTGACCGGGACAGGGAACTATGGCTACACCTTC
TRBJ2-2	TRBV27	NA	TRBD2	CASGNSGRTNTGELFF	TGTGCCAGCGGGAATAGCGGGAGGACGAACACCGGGGAGCTGTTTTTT
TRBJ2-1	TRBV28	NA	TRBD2	CASRRTSAYNEQFF	TGTGCCAGCCGAAGGACTAGCGCCTACAATGAGCAGTTCTTC
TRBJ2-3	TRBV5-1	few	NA	CASSLDSGTDTQYF	TGCGCCAGCAGCTTGGATTCCGGCACAGATACGCAGTATTTT
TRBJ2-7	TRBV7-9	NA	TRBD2	CASSPGVAGTYEQYF	TGTGCCAGCAGCCCCGGGGTAGCGGGAACCTACGAGCAGTACTTC
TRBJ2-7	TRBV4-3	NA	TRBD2	CASSQRLAGSYEQYF	TGCGCCAGCAGCCAAAGACTAGCGGGGAGCTACGAGCAGTACTTC
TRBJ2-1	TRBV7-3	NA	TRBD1	CASSQTTGVYNEQFF	TGTGCCAGCAGCCAAACGACAGGGGTGTACAATGAGCAGTTCTTC
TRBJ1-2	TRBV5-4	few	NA	CASSDDTQRGYTF	TGTGCCAGCAGTGATGACACCCAGAGAGGCTACACCTTC
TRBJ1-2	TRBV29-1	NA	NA	CSVGRRQNYGYTF	TGCAGCGTGGGACGAAGACAGAACTATGGCTACACCTTC
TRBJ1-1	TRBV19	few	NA	CASSILGTEAFF	TGTGCCAGTAGTATTCTGGGGACTGAAGCTTTCTTT
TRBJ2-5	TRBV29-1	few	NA	CSVEDPGETQYF	TGCAGCGTTGAAGATCCGGGGGAGACCCAGTACTTC
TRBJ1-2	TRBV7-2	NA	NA	CASSLAGSYGYTF	TGTGCCAGCAGCCTCGCAGGGTCTTATGGCTACACCTTC
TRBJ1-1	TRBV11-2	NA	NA	CASSLDGQYTEAFF	TGTGCCAGCAGCTTAGATGGACAGTACACTGAAGCTTTCTTT
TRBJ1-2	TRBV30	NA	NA	CAWSPTGRVETF	TGTGCCTGGAGTCCCACAGGTCGGGTAGAAACCTTC
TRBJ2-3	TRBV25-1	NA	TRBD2	CASSLAGTDTQYF	TGTGCCAGCAGTCTAGCGGGCACAGATACGCAGTATTTT
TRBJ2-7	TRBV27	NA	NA	CASSSGFYKRARSSYEQYF	TGTGCCAGCAGCTCCGGTTTTTACAAGCGGGCAAGGAGCTCCTACGAGCAGTACTTC
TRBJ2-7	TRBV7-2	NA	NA	CASRRDTATYEQYF	TGTGCCAGCAGGCGGGACACGGCGACCTACGAGCAGTACTTC
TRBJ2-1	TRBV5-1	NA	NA	CASSLGDGVYNEQFF	TGCGCCAGCAGCTTGGGGGATGGGGTCTACAATGAGCAGTTCTTC
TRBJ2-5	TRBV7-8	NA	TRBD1	CASSAYVGGQGKETQYF	TGTGCCAGCAGCGCGTACGTGGGCGGACAGGGGAAAGAGACCCAGTACTTC
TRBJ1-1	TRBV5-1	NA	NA	CASSGKGGSEAFF	TGCGCCAGCAGCGGAAAGGGGGGATCTGAAGCTTTCTTT
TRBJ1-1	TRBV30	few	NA	CAWSAHEGIGSFF	TGTGCCTGGAGTGCTCATGAGGGAATCGGGTCTTTCTTT
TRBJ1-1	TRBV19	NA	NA	CATKAGGLGTEAFF	TGTGCCACCAAGGCCGGGGGGCTTGGGACTGAAGCTTTCTTT
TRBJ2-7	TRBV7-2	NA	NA	CASSLDWAGMSEQYF	TGTGCCAGCAGCTTAGACTGGGCCGGTATGTCCGAGCAGTACTTC
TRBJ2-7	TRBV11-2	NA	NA	CASSLERGGIEYF	TGTGCCAGCAGCTTAGAACGGGGCGGGATAGAGTACTTC
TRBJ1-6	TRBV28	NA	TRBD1	CASSLQVGTGESPLHF	TGTGCCAGCAGTTTGCAAGTGGGGACAGGGGAATCACCCCTCCACTTT
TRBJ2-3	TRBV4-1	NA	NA	CASSQGGGGGTSDTQYF	TGCGCCAGCAGCCAAGGAGGTGGAGGGGGGACGTCAGATACGCAGTATTTT
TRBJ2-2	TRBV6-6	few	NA	CASSPGLSGGELFF	TGTGCCAGCAGCCCGGGACTCTCCGGCGGGGAGCTGTTTTTT
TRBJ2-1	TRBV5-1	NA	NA	CASSFGGPYNEQFF	TGCGCCAGCAGCTTCGGCGGACCCTACAATGAGCAGTTCTTC
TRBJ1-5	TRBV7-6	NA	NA	CASSLSGYSNQPQHF	TGTGCCAGCAGCTTATCAGGATATAGCAATCAGCCCCAGCATTTT
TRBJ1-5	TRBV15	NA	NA	CATSRTGSNQPQHF	TGTGCCACCAGCAGGACAGGTAGCAATCAGCCCCAGCATTTT
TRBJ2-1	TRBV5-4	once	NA	CASSPQQEINEQFF	TGTGCCAGCAGCCCCCAACAGGAGATCAATGAGCAGTTCTTC
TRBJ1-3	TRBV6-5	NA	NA	CASGDGDSGNTIYF	TGTGCCAGCGGAGACGGGGACTCTGGAAACACCATATATTTT
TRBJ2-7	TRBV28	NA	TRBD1	CASSPPGTGGEQYF	TGTGCCAGCAGTCCCCCCGGGACAGGGGGCGAGCAGTACTTC
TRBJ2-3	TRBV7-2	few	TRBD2	CASSLDASGLTDTQYF	TGTGCCAGCAGCTTAGACGCTAGCGGCCTCACAGATACGCAGTATTTT
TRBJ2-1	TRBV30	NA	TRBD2	CAWSGLASNEQFF	TGTGCCTGGAGTGGACTAGCGTCCAATGAGCAGTTCTTC
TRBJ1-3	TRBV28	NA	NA	CASRARTGSGNTIYF	TGTGCCAGCAGGGCTAGAACGGGCAGTGGAAACACCATATATTTT
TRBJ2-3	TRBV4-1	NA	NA	CASSQEGSGAHRADTQYF	TGCGCCAGCAGCCAAGAGGGGTCGGGGGCACACCGCGCAGATACGCAGTATTTT
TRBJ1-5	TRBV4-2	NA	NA	CASSQEIQGPQPQHF	TGTGCCAGCAGCCAAGAAATACAGGGTCCCCAGCCCCAGCATTTT